A single sample gave rise to the 15 T cell receptor beta chains below, sequenced in a study of blood T cells in healthy people across ages. Next came a second PCR, run for roughly 6 to 11 cycles, which used a sample-barcoded 5' primer along with a J-beta primer mix. TCRdb reprocessed the 5' RACE reads via MiXCR and lists one record per CDR3 protein. The sample has 800,000 to 950,000 distinct CDR3 sequences; just under 30% are singletons. These records were also assigned to another study, of T cells of mothers and their children.

Sequences were obtained from blood. These TCRs come from a middle-aged woman in good health.

This clonotype was counted a few times. The J gene is TRBJ2-5, the V gene TRBV7-9, with TRBD1 identical over 7 bases. The CDR3 is made up of 14 amino acids. V was pared by 4 bases and J by 0 bases, with 2 bases of the junction left unmatched. Germline V gene lookup returns CDR1 SEHNR and CDR2 FQNEAQ (reference sequence). The CDR3 DNA reads as TGTGCCAGCAGCTGGGGACAGAACCAAGAGACCCAGTACTTC. It is translated as CASSWGQNQETQYF.

The chain links TRBV7-6 to TRBJ1-2; D is perhaps TRBD1 (6 bases). This CDR3 contains 12 residues. Trimming left V 5 bases short and J 6 bases short, with 10 bases between. Germline V lookup: CDR1 SGHVS, CDR2 FNYEAQ. DNA of the CDR3: TGTGCCAGCAGCCGAAACAGGGATGGCTACACCTTC. It yields the protein CASSRNRDGYTF.

This clonotype was seen more than once but under ten times. The chain links TRBV7-3 to TRBJ2-1; perhaps D is TRBD1 or TRBD2 (5 bases each). CDR3 length: 12 amino acids. From germline, CDR1 is SGHTA and CDR2 FQGTGA. With 5 bases removed from V and 12 bases from J, the gap between germline ends came to 14 bases. The CDR3 DNA reads as TGTGCCAGCAGCCAGGGTCCGGGGCCGCAGTTCTTC. Amino acids: CASSQGPGPQFF.

The chain has TRBV5-1 and TRBJ2-1; a weak D match, TRBD2 (6 bases). The germline V and J ends were trimmed by 5 bases and 9 bases, with 12 bases remaining between them. Germline assignment: CDR1 SGHRS and CDR2 YFSETQ. The CDR3 has 12 amino acids. The CDR3 nucleotides are TGCGCCAGCAGACTAGCTGTCGGTGAGCAGTTCTTC. The encoded protein is CASRLAVGEQFF.

This clonotype appeared many times. The chain uses TRBV9 and TRBJ2-5; 10 positions match TRBD1. The CDR3 has 15 residues. CDR1 is SGDLS and CDR2 is YYNGEE in the germline V gene. J was trimmed by 0 bases and V by 2 bases; bases with no gene match: 1. CDR3 bases: TGTGCCAGCAGCGTCGGGACAGGGGACCAAGAGACCCAGTACTTC. It codes for CASSVGTGDQETQYF.

Remarks on this clonotype: Relative to the germline gene, one junction end is altered; a read error may explain this. The chain is built from TRBV27 and TRBJ2-5, with 7 bases fitting TRBD2. Germline loops: CDR1 MNHEY, CDR2 SMNVEV (reference sequence). The CDR3 runs 14 residues. The CDR3 DNA reads as TGTGCCAACAGTTCCGGGGGGATTCGGGGGACCCAGTACTTC. Its protein product is CANSSGGIRGTQYF.

This clonotype was seen a handful of times. V is TRBV18 and J is TRBJ1-2; 8 positions match TRBD1. Per the germline V gene, CDR1 is KGHSH and CDR2 is LQKENI. There are 16 residues in the CDR3. V dropped 3 bases and J dropped 4; count of bases not matched to a gene: 10. CDR3 amino acids: CASSPGTGQPGYGYTF. As DNA, the CDR3 is TGTGCCAGCTCACCGGGGACAGGCCAACCTGGCTATGGCTACACCTTC.

The table lists this clonotype with many counts. This chain uses TRBV9 with TRBJ2-2; the D call may be TRBD1 or TRBD2 (6 bases each). V was cut by 0 bases and J by 6 bases, with 15 bases left in between. CDR3 length: 16 residues. Germline CDR1 SGDLS, CDR2 YYNGEE. Here the CDR3 DNA reads TGTGCCAGCAGCGTAGGGGGGGCCCCCAAATCCGGGGAGCTGTTTTTT. It encodes CASSVGGAPKSGELFF.

The chain uses TRBV11-2 and TRBJ1-1, with D possibly being TRBD1 (6 bases). V dropped 2 bases and J dropped 10 bases, with 14 bases sitting between them. There are 13 residues in the CDR3. The V gene's germline CDR1 is SGHAT and CDR2 FQNNGV. CDR3 region: CASSLSGARGAFF. As DNA, the CDR3 is TGTGCCAGCAGCTTAAGCGGGGCCAGGGGAGCTTTCTTT. The complete variable domain, with remaining parts taken from reference TRBV11-2 and TRBJ1-1, reads EAGVAQSPRYKIIEKRQSVAFWCNPISGHATLYWYQQILGQGPKLLIQFQNNGVVDDSQLPKDRFSAERLKGVDSTLKIQPAKLEDSAVYLCASSLSGARGAFFGQGTRLTVV.

The chain couples TRBV5-1 to TRBJ1-1, with D possibly being TRBD1 (6 bases). CDR3 size: 15 residues. With 0 bases removed from V and 5 bases from J, the gap between germline ends came to 14 bases. The germline V gene encodes CDR1 SGHRS and CDR2 YFSETQ. The CDR3 DNA reads TGCGCCAGCAGCTTGGGACAGGTCAAAGGAACTGAAGCTTTCTTT. Translation: CASSLGQVKGTEAFF.

This clonotype was picked up many times. V is TRBV5-5 and J is TRBJ1-2; 8 nucleotides line up with TRBD1. CDR1 and CDR2 (germline): SGHKS, YYEKEE (reference sequence). Trimming cost V 4 bases and J 8 bases; bases outside gene matches: 10. This CDR3 is 14 amino acids long. The CDR3 nucleotides read TGTGCCAGCAGCCCATGGCAGGGGGCTGGGGGCTACACCTTC. Its translation is CASSPWQGAGGYTF.

This clonotype was detected only a few times. Germline is not matched at one junction end, which may reflect a read error. This chain links TRBV9 with TRBJ1-2; 10 bases are a match to TRBD1. The CDR3 is made up of 15 amino acids. Germline V gives CDR1 SGDLS, CDR2 YYNGEE. This chain's CDR3 is CASSVAPTGGYSYTF. The DNA of the CDR3 is TGTGCCAGCAGCGTAGCCCCGACAGGGGGCTATAGCTACACCTTC.

This clonotype was found many times. J is TRBJ2-7 and V is TRBV5-1; D uncertain. There are 14 residues in the CDR3. Trimming took 4 bases from V and 2 from J, leaving 13 bases between them. Germline CDR1 SGHRS, CDR2 YFSETQ. CDR3 DNA sequence: TGCGCCAGCAGCGAGAATAATCGTCCCTACGAGCAGTACTTC. Its protein is CASSENNRPYEQYF.

This clonotype has at least ten counts. This rearrangement joins TRBV20-1 to TRBJ2-5; D might be TRBD1 or TRBD2, each matching 7 bases. Germline V gene sequence: CDR1 DFQATT, CDR2 SNEGSKA (reference sequence). The CDR3 has 14 amino acids. Deletions cut 1 base from V and 5 bases from J, with 14 bases between. This CDR3 reads CSARVPRGGETQYF. CDR3 sequence (DNA): TGCAGTGCTAGAGTCCCCAGGGGGGGCGAGACCCAGTACTTC.

The CDR3 DNA follows: TGTGCCAGCAGTGACAGTACGGGGGGGCCTTACAATGAGCAGTTCTTC. This codes for CASSDSTGGPYNEQFF. The chain recombines TRBV6-4 with TRBJ2-1; 8 bases agree with TRBD2. This CDR3 is built from 16 residues. J gave up 4 bases and V 2 bases, and 7 bases lay outside the gene matches. The germline CDR1 and CDR2 sequences are MRHNA and SNTAGT.